Following are 11 T cell receptor beta chains from one sample sequenced in a study of shared clonotypes between healthy human individuals. The assay was immunoSEQ multiplex PCR, and TCRdb's table has in-frame clones only and misses some. The sample holds 2 million to 2.5 million clones, over 85% seen once. Source material: naive CD4+ T cells from PBMCs. Subset reported: CD45RA+ positively selected. Receptor source: a man younger than 35 in good health. Some clones in this sample may be carry-over from other donors' samples.

The CDR3: CATSSRTRGSYYSNQPQHF. CDR3 DNA sequence: TGTGCCACCAGCAGTCGTACGCGGGGCTCCTATTATAGCAATCAGCCCCAGCATTTT. This chain links TRBV15 with TRBJ1-5; D may be TRBD1 (5 bases). This CDR3 region has 19 residues. Germline assignment: CDR1 LNHNV and CDR2 YYDKDF (reference sequence). V lost 3 bases to trimming and J lost 0 bases, with 21 bases between them.

The J gene is TRBJ2-7, the V gene TRBV6-6; possibly TRBD1 for D (6 bases). V gave up 6 bases and J gave up 3 bases, with 12 bases separating them. The V gene's germline CDR1 is MNHNY and CDR2 SVGAGI (reference sequence). The CDR3 length is 13 residues. In DNA form, the CDR3 reads TGTGCCAGCAGAGGACAGATCGTCTACGAGCAGTACTTC. As protein: CASRGQIVYEQYF.

The chain is built from TRBV15 and TRBJ1-5; D remains ambiguous. Germline CDR1 reads LNHNV; CDR2 reads YYDKDF (reference sequence). The CDR3 is 13 amino acids. V shed 0 bases and J shed 4 bases, with 4 bases lying between them. The CDR3 DNA is TGTGCCACCAGCAGAGATTATAATCAGCCCCAGCATTTT. As protein: CATSRDYNQPQHF.

The chain recombines TRBV6-5 with TRBJ1-2; 8 bases agree with TRBD1. Germline CDR1 is MNHEY and CDR2 is SVGAGI. CDR3 length: 15 amino acids. The V gene end was trimmed by 8 bases and the J gene end by 1 base; junction bases not matched to a gene: 9. The CDR3 here is CASSLRQGLNYGYTF. As DNA, the CDR3 is TGTGCCAGCTCCCTCAGACAGGGGCTTAACTATGGCTACACCTTC.

The chain has TRBV10-3 and TRBJ2-7; D perhaps matches TRBD1 (6 bases). Per the germline V gene, CDR1 is ENHRY and CDR2 is SYGVKD. Trimming stripped 6 bases from V and 7 bases from J, with 16 bases between. There are 13 residues in the CDR3. Here the CDR3 reads CAIREADSWEQYF. The CDR3 DNA sequence: TGTGCCATCAGGGAAGCGGACAGTTGGGAGCAGTACTTC.

CDR3 loop: CASRFPGYGYTF. The CDR3 DNA follows: TGTGCCAGCAGATTCCCCGGGTATGGCTACACCTTC. The V call is TRBV6-5, the J call TRBJ1-2; D remains unclear. The germline V gene encodes CDR1 MNHEY and CDR2 SVGAGI. V lost 6 bases to trimming and J lost 5 bases, with 10 bases between them. The CDR3 is 12 residues long.

This clone showed up just a few times. The V and J genes are TRBV28 and TRBJ1-5; TRBD1 might be the D (5 bases). The CDR3 totals 14 residues. Trimming took 10 bases from V and 0 from J, leaving 13 bases between them. The germline gives CDR1 MDHEN, CDR2 SYDVKM. CDR3 coding DNA: TGTGCCACATGGGGGGGAAATAGCAATCAGCCCCAGCATTTT. As protein: CATWGGNSNQPQHF.

The chain employs TRBV6-5 and TRBJ2-7, with no clear D. Trimming removed 9 bases from V and 4 bases from J, with 19 bases in between. This CDR3 contains 14 residues. The germline gives CDR1 MNHEY, CDR2 SVGAGI. The CDR3 DNA follows: TGTGCCAGTCAAAGCCTAATGGTTGGTTACGAGCAGTACTTC. The encoded protein is CASQSLMVGYEQYF.

This chain links TRBV7-8 with TRBJ2-1; no definite D call. There are 15 residues in the CDR3. V lost 5 bases, J lost 6 bases, and 17 bases lay in between. Germline CDR1 reads SGHVS; CDR2 reads FQNEAQ. In DNA, the CDR3 is TGTGCCAGCAGCCCCCGCCGTGCCCTCCCCAATGAGCAGTTCTTC. Protein product: CASSPRRALPNEQFF.

The CDR3 is CASTSPGDYGYTF. The CDR3 DNA is TGTGCCAGCACGTCACCCGGTGACTATGGCTACACCTTC. V gene TRBV14 combines with J gene TRBJ1-2, with no clear D. Looked up from germline, CDR1 is SGHDN and CDR2 is FVKESK. The CDR3 spans 13 residues. V lost 7 bases to trimming and J lost 3 bases, with 12 bases between them.

The chain combines TRBV11-3 with TRBJ2-3; possible D gene TRBD2, 5 bases. CDR3 length: 13 amino acids. V was cut by 1 base and J by 6 bases, with 8 bases left in between. Germline V gene data show CDR1 as SGHNT and CDR2 as YENEEA. The CDR3 bases are TGTGCCAGCAGCTTAGGCGGGCCCGATACGCAGTATTTT. It codes for CASSLGGPDTQYF.